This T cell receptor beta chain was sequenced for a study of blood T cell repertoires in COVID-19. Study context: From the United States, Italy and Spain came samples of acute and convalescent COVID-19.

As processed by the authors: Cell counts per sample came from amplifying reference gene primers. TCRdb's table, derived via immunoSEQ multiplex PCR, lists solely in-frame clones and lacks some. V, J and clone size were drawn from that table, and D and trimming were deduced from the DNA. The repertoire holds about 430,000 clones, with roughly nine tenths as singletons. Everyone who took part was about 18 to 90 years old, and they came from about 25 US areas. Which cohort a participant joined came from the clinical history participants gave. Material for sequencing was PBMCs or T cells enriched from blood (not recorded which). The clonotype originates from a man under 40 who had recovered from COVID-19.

The CDR3 DNA reads as TGTGCCAGTAGTCGGCAGGGTAACGGGGAGCTGTTTTTT. This encodes CASSRQGNGELFF. The chain couples TRBV19 to TRBJ2-2, with D possibly being TRBD1 (5 bases). Between the trimmed V and J ends, which lost 5 bases and 7 bases, there was a span of 11 bases. The CDR3 is 13 residues long. From germline, CDR1 is LNHDA and CDR2 SQIVND (reference sequence).